The 29 T cell receptor beta chains below come from one sample, sequenced in a study of human T cells and chemical hapten exposure. One entry per CDR3 protein results from TCRdb running MiXCR on the RACE reads. The sample lists around 71,000 distinct CDR3 sequences; 9.8% were seen once. Time point meaning: patch test 1, 2 weeks after DPC sensitization. Treatment given: therapeutic diphenylcyclopropenone sensitization with weekly scalp DPC. The sequenced sample was whole blood, obtained in connection with sensitization to the hapten diphenylcyclopropenone (DPC). These TCRs come from a woman in her forties with alopecia areata. Some clones in this sample may be carry-over from other donors' samples.

Notes on this clonotype: This may stem from a read error, because a much larger clone lies one nucleotide away. The chain is built from TRBV20-1 and TRBJ2-3; TRBD2 matches at 10 bases. The CDR3 extends over 16 amino acids. CDR1 is DFQATT and CDR2 is SNEGSKA in the germline V gene (reference sequence). Trimming removed 4 bases from V and 5 bases from J; junction bases left unmatched: 12. CDR3 in DNA: TGCAGTGCTACAGAGCGGGGGGGCCGACGGATAGATACGCAGTATTTT. This gives the protein CSATERGGRRIDTQYF.

At least ten counts were recorded for this clonotype. The chain combines TRBV12-3 or TRBV12-4 with TRBJ2-1; D unclear. CDR3 length equals 16 residues. V dropped 1 base and J dropped 4 bases, with 14 bases sitting between them. DNA of the CDR3: TGTGCCAGCAGTTTAGGGAACTCCCCACTATACAATGAGCAGTTCTTC. Amino acid sequence: CASSLGNSPLYNEQFF.

Details on this clonotype: A much larger clone differs by one base, so this may be a read error. The genes are TRBV7-8 and TRBJ2-5; TRBD1 matches 7 bases. The CDR3 loop spans 15 amino acids. The V segment lost 5 bases and the J segment 6 bases; nucleotides outside the gene matches: 12. CDR1 and CDR2 (germline): SGHVS, FQNEAQ. The CDR3 here is CASSGGSNRGKTQYF. CDR3 DNA sequence: TGTGCCAGCAGCGGTGGATCCAACAGGGGTAAGACCCAGTACTTC.

Turning to this clonotype: Just one base apart from a much larger clone, this may be a read error. This CDR3 is missing its conserved last phenylalanine or tryptophan, likely due to a read error. J is TRBJ2-1 and V is TRBV7-3; 11 nucleotides agree with TRBD2. This CDR3 has 16 residues. Germline V gene lookup returns CDR1 SGHTA and CDR2 FQGTGA. The V and J ends lost 3 bases and 8 bases, in that order; junction bases with no gene match: 9. The CDR3 nucleotides are TGTGCCAGCAGCTTCGGTCATAGCGGGGGGGCGTATGAGCAGTTCCTC. It translates to CASSFGHSGGAYEQFL.

This clonotype was seen many times. The rearrangement links TRBV5-6 to TRBJ1-2; D not resolved. The CDR3 loop spans 12 amino acids. V was shortened by 0 bases and J by 6 bases, with 6 bases between the two germline ends. Germline lookup yields CDR1 SGHDT and CDR2 YYEEEE. The CDR3 is CASSLGGDGYTF. The CDR3 DNA is TGTGCCAGCAGCTTGGGGGGAGATGGCTACACCTTC.

This clonotype occurred a few times. The chain combines TRBV28 with TRBJ2-7; D is perhaps TRBD1 or TRBD2 (5 bases each). The germline V gene encodes CDR1 MDHEN and CDR2 SYDVKM. The CDR3 has 13 amino acids. Trimming removed 5 bases from V and 2 bases from J, with 10 bases in between. The CDR3 sequence: CASSIGDAYEQYF. The CDR3 region has the DNA TGTGCCAGCAGTATTGGGGACGCCTACGAGCAGTACTTC.

This chain connects TRBV9 to TRBJ2-3; 7 bases are shared with TRBD1. V lost 3 bases, J lost 2 bases, and 9 bases stayed unmatched. From germline, CDR1 is SGDLS and CDR2 YYNGEE. The length of the CDR3 is 16 residues. In DNA form, the CDR3 reads TGTGCCAGCAGCGGACACCGACAGGGTCTCACAGATACGCAGTATTTT. It yields the protein CASSGHRQGLTDTQYF.

The rearrangement uses TRBV12-3 or TRBV12-4 and TRBJ2-5, with D perhaps TRBD2 (6 bases). The CDR3 has 13 amino acids. Between the trimmed V and J ends, which lost 3 bases and 5 bases, there was a span of 10 bases. For the CDR3, the DNA is TGTGCCAGCAGTTTTTCGGCGGGGGAGACCCAGTACTTC. This sequence encodes CASSFSAGETQYF.

The V call is TRBV6-2 or TRBV6-3, the J call TRBJ2-2; 9 nucleotides agree with TRBD1. V trimming: 5 bases; J trimming: 4 bases; junction bases outside the gene matches: 8. CDR1 and CDR2 from the germline V gene are MNHEY and SVGEGT. The length of the CDR3 is 16 residues. The CDR3 loop reads CASSTTGTGRTGELFF. The CDR3 nucleotides are TGTGCCAGCAGTACCACCGGGACAGGGCGCACCGGGGAGCTGTTTTTT.

This clonotype was observed many times. The chain has TRBV16 and TRBJ1-1, with 10 nucleotides matching TRBD1. The junction had 2 bases not matched to a gene; V was cut back by 4 bases and J by 3 bases. CDR3 length: 14 amino acids. In germline, CDR1 is KGHSY, CDR2 FQNENV. The DNA of the CDR3 is TGTGCCAGCAGCCGCGGACAGGGGGACACTGAAGCTTTCTTT. Translated: CASSRGQGDTEAFF.

This clonotype was recorded at least ten times. One end of the junction is discordant with germline, which a read error may explain. This sequence joins TRBV10-1 and TRBJ1-5, with 8 bases aligning to TRBD1. From germline, CDR1 is WNHNN and CDR2 SYGVQD (reference sequence). This CDR3 contains 11 residues. Here the CDR3 reads CASSVPGQENF. CDR3 coding DNA: TGCGCCAGCAGTGTACCGGGACAGGAGAATTTT.

The sample holds a few counts of this clonotype. V and J are TRBV28 and TRBJ2-1; D possibly corresponds to TRBD2 (6 bases). CDR1 MDHEN and CDR2 SYDVKM come from the germline V gene. Deletions cut 2 bases from V and 12 bases from J, with 11 bases between. The length of the CDR3 is 12 residues. CDR3 coding DNA: TGTGCCAGCAGTTTACCCGGGGGAGGGCAGTTCTTC. This sequence encodes CASSLPGGGQFF.

This clonotype occurred many times. This chain uses TRBV5-1 with TRBJ2-7, with TRBD1 matching 12 bases. The CDR3 covers 16 residues. Germline loops: CDR1 SGHRS, CDR2 YFSETQ. J was trimmed by 4 bases and V by 3 bases; bases with no gene match: 8. The chain's CDR3 is CASSSGQGAEGYEQYF. CDR3 in DNA: TGCGCCAGCAGCTCGGGACAGGGGGCTGAGGGGTACGAGCAGTACTTC.

Many counts were recorded for this clonotype. This chain links TRBV5-1 with TRBJ2-1, with D hard to call. The CDR3 runs 17 residues. V lost 3 bases, J lost 0 bases, and 16 bases lay in between. The germline gives CDR1 SGHRS, CDR2 YFSETQ. For the CDR3, the DNA is TGCGCCAGCAGCTCCCAACCGGGTGACGGCTCCTACAATGAGCAGTTCTTC. Residues: CASSSQPGDGSYNEQFF.

The chain employs TRBV7-2 and TRBJ1-5; no definite D call. V was trimmed by 5 bases and J by 7 bases, leaving 15 bases between them. There are 14 residues in the CDR3. Germline V gives CDR1 SGHTA, CDR2 FQGNSA. The CDR3 DNA is TGTGCCAGCAGCCTCTCTGGCCGAGAACAGCCCCAGCATTTT. Its protein product is CASSLSGREQPQHF.

As to this clonotype: This may arise from a read error, as a much more abundant clone is one base away. The CDR3 loop is CSVDRTVRDNEQFF. The CDR3 DNA sequence: TGCAGCGTTGATCGGACAGTGCGGGACAATGAGCAGTTCTTC. The gene calls are TRBV29-1 and TRBJ2-1; a possible D gene is TRBD1 (6 bases). Trimming stripped 3 bases from V and 5 bases from J, with 14 bases between. Germline loops: CDR1 SQVTM, CDR2 ANQGSEA. This CDR3 spans 14 amino acids.

J is TRBJ2-7 and V is TRBV29-1; D not certain. CDR1 and CDR2 from the germline V gene are SQVTM and ANQGSEA. V lost 0 bases to trimming and J lost 0 bases, with 12 bases between them. The CDR3 covers 15 residues. CDR3 DNA: TGCAGCGTTGAAGATCGAACTCTCAGCTCCTACGAGCAGTACTTC. It translates to CSVEDRTLSSYEQYF.

This clonotype was recorded at least ten times. The V call is TRBV4-3, the J call TRBJ1-1, with 7 nucleotides matching TRBD1. The CDR3 has 13 amino acids. V shed 0 bases, J shed 11 bases, and the junction held 6 bases outside the gene matches. Germline V gene data show CDR1 as LGHNA and CDR2 as YSLEER. The CDR3 region has the DNA TGCGCCAGCAGCCAAGACAGGGGGATCGGGGCTTTCTTT. It encodes CASSQDRGIGAFF.

This clonotype was seen at least ten times. The J gene is TRBJ1-2, the V gene TRBV10-3, with D unclear. Per germline, CDR1 ENHRY and CDR2 SYGVKD. This CDR3 has 13 residues. Trimming left V 0 bases short and J 4 bases short, with 6 bases between. Here the CDR3 reads CAISESGIYGYTF. The CDR3 nucleotides read TGTGCCATCAGTGAGTCGGGGATCTATGGCTACACCTTC.

A few counts support this clonotype. This chain's CDR3 is CASSLDLASPSGYTF. As DNA, the CDR3 is TGTGCCAGCAGCTTAGATCTCGCCTCCCCGTCTGGCTACACCTTC. The chain uses TRBV7-2 and TRBJ1-2; no definite D call. Trimming shortened V by 1 base and J by 7 bases, and 16 bases separated the two germline ends. The CDR3 totals 15 residues. Germline values: CDR1 SGHTA, CDR2 FQGNSA.

The chain links TRBV20-1 to TRBJ2-1, with D possibly matching TRBD2 (6 bases). The V end was cut by 4 bases, the J end by 4 bases, with 17 bases between. CDR3 size: 15 residues. Germline loops: CDR1 DFQATT, CDR2 SNEGSKA (reference sequence). In DNA form, the CDR3 reads TGCAGTGCTACCGGGAATGACGGGGGTTACAATGAGCAGTTCTTC. This sequence encodes CSATGNDGGYNEQFF.

The chain links TRBV9 to TRBJ1-6; D is unclear. With 0 bases removed from V and 12 bases from J, the gap between germline ends came to 7 bases. The CDR3 sequence is 12 residues long. Germline loops: CDR1 SGDLS, CDR2 YYNGEE. The CDR3 sequence: CASSVERGPLHF. The CDR3 bases are TGTGCCAGCAGCGTAGAACGCGGACCCCTCCACTTT.

This clonotype was found many times. The V gene is TRBV6-5, the J gene TRBJ2-5, with D uncertain. V was clipped by 5 bases and J by 5 bases, with 15 bases between them. There are 14 residues in the CDR3. Germline V gene data show CDR1 as MNHEY and CDR2 as SVGAGI. The CDR3 bases are TGTGCCAGCAGTCTTTTAAAGGGCTTTGAGACCCAGTACTTC. This sequence encodes CASSLLKGFETQYF.

This clonotype was seen a few times. This chain links TRBV12-3 or TRBV12-4 with TRBJ2-7; 12 nucleotides match TRBD1. With V trimmed by 6 bases and J by 2 bases, 5 bases remained unmatched. The CDR3 sequence is 15 residues long. The CDR3 DNA reads as TGTGCCAGCAGGAAGGGACAGGGGGCTACCTACGAGCAGTACTTC. Translating gives CASRKGQGATYEQYF.

This clonotype was counted a few times. This chain connects TRBV12-3 or TRBV12-4 to TRBJ2-7, with 8 bases fitting TRBD1. The CDR3 sequence is 16 residues long. The V segment lost 6 bases and the J segment 0 bases; nucleotides outside the gene matches: 10. The CDR3 spells CASRKGVGTGSYEQYF. In DNA, the CDR3 is TGTGCCAGCAGAAAGGGGGTAGGGACAGGCTCCTACGAGCAGTACTTC.

This clonotype was counted at least ten times. This chain joins TRBV7-2 and TRBJ1-2, with TRBD1 as a possible D gene (5 bases). CDR3 length equals 14 residues. Trimming removed 3 bases at V and 6 bases at J, with 14 bases between. Germline loops: CDR1 SGHTA, CDR2 FQGNSA. CDR3 in DNA: TGTGCCAGCAGCTTGGACGGGGCTATACATGGCTACACCTTC. It encodes CASSLDGAIHGYTF. Variable domain in full (rest from reference TRBV7-2 and TRBJ1-2): GAGVSQSPSNKVTEKGKDVELRCDPISGHTALYWYRQSLGQGLEFLIYFQGNSAPDKSGLPSDRFSAERTGGSVSTLTIQRTQQEDSAVYLCASSLDGAIHGYTFGSGTRLTVV.

The CDR3 DNA follows: TGTGCCAGCAGTTTCGGACCCAGGAACACTGAAGCTTTCTTT. Translated: CASSFGPRNTEAFF. The chain has TRBV7-9 and TRBJ1-1; D not resolved. The CDR3 is 14 amino acids. Germline CDR1 and CDR2: SEHNR and FQNEAQ (reference sequence). Trimming removed 6 bases from V and 1 base from J, with 12 bases in between.

The sample holds many counts of this clonotype. The chain couples TRBV7-9 to TRBJ2-5, with a tentative D call TRBD2 (7 bases). Germline values: CDR1 SEHNR, CDR2 FQNEAQ (reference sequence). Trimming took 2 bases from V and 6 from J, leaving 16 bases between them. The length of the CDR3 is 15 residues. CDR3 region: CASSLSGGQGKTQYF. The CDR3 DNA reads TGTGCCAGCAGCTTATCCGGGGGGCAAGGGAAGACCCAGTACTTC.

This clonotype was found a few times. This sequence joins TRBV7-3 and TRBJ2-7, with D perhaps TRBD2 (6 bases). The germline gives CDR1 SGHTA, CDR2 FQGTGA. CDR3 length: 13 residues. V was cut by 2 bases and J by 4 bases, with 9 bases left in between. The CDR3 spells CASSLLGGYEQYF. CDR3 bases: TGTGCCAGCAGCTTACTCGGGGGTTACGAGCAGTACTTC.